This passage covers 31 T cell receptor beta chains from one sample sequenced in a study of T-cell reconstitution after alpha-beta-depleted transplantation in children. The TCRbeta library incorporated unique molecular identifiers. TCRdb itself ran the PCR reads through MiXCR, one entry per CDR3 protein. The sample records 450,000 to 550,000 distinct CDR3 sequences, roughly 11% being singletons. Specimen: PBMCs, mostly from graft donor cells, collected 180 days after TCRalphabeta/CD19-depleted stem cell transplant. Every receptor here comes from a female patient aged 2 to 10 who had a stem cell transplant for aplastic anemia, so the T cells may come from the graft donor.

This clonotype has just a few counts. This rearrangement joins TRBV20-1 to TRBJ1-1; D unresolved. Germline V lookup: CDR1 DFQATT, CDR2 SNEGSKA (reference sequence). The V end was cut by 4 bases, the J end by 1 base, with 4 bases between. CDR3 length: 11 amino acids. The CDR3 DNA reads TGCAGTGCTATTAAGAACACTGAAGCTTTCTTT. It translates to CSAIKNTEAFF.

This clonotype was counted ten times or more. The rearrangement links TRBV20-1 to TRBJ2-1, with 7 bases matching TRBD1. The trim removed 3 bases at V and 5 bases at J, leaving 7 bases unmatched. The germline CDR1 and CDR2 sequences are DFQATT and SNEGSKA (reference sequence). CDR3 size: 14 residues. CDR3 in DNA: TGCAGTGCTAGGGGCTGGGACAGAAACAATGAGCAGTTCTTC. Translating gives CSARGWDRNNEQFF.

The rearrangement joins TRBV6-2 or TRBV6-3 to TRBJ2-7; TRBD1 matches 7 bases. J gave up 3 bases and V 0 bases, and 11 bases lay outside the gene matches. The CDR3 contains 17 residues. Germline V lookup: CDR1 MNHEY, CDR2 SVGEGT. DNA for the CDR3: TGTGCCAGCAGTTACTCGAAATACGGGACAGCCTACTACGAGCAGTACGTC. Encoded protein: CASSYSKYGTAYYEQYV.

This clonotype was observed a handful of times. J is TRBJ1-3 and V is TRBV7-9; TRBD1 matches 7 bases. This CDR3 is built from 15 residues. The germline V gene encodes CDR1 SEHNR and CDR2 FQNEAQ (reference sequence). With 5 bases clipped from V and 0 bases from J, the junction kept 4 bases outside the gene matches. The CDR3 loop reads CASSPTGHSGNTIYF. The CDR3 DNA follows: TGTGCCAGCAGCCCGACAGGGCACTCTGGAAACACCATATATTTT.

This clonotype was counted many times. The chain has TRBV12-3 or TRBV12-4 and TRBJ2-6; D uncertain. The CDR3 totals 17 residues. V lost 3 bases to trimming and J lost 0 bases, with 12 bases between them. This chain's CDR3 is CASSFGQVISGANVLTF. As DNA, the CDR3 is TGTGCCAGCAGTTTCGGTCAGGTTATCTCTGGGGCCAACGTCCTGACTTTC.

This clonotype has just a few counts. The CDR3 is CASSRGTGSINEQYV. The DNA for the CDR3 is TGTGCCAGCAGCAGAGGGACAGGGTCGATCAACGAGCAGTACGTC. This chain uses TRBV21-1 with TRBJ2-7; the table's D call, TRBD1, has no DNA check behind it. TRBV21-1 is annotated as a pseudogene. The CDR3 sequence is 15 residues long.

The chain recombines TRBV7-9 with TRBJ2-7; D possibly uses TRBD1 or TRBD2 (5 bases each). CDR1 and CDR2 (germline): SEHNR, FQNEAQ (reference sequence). Trimming stripped 1 base from V and 5 bases from J, with 9 bases between. CDR3 length: 13 residues. The CDR3 here is CASSLGGTDEQYV. The CDR3 DNA follows: TGTGCCAGCAGCTTAGGAGGGACGGACGAGCAGTACGTC.

This chain links TRBV7-2 with TRBJ1-2, with TRBD1 matching over 10 bases. This CDR3 is built from 16 residues. With 11 bases clipped from V and 5 bases from J, the junction kept 17 bases outside the gene matches. From germline, CDR1 is SGHTA and CDR2 FQGNSA. CDR3 DNA sequence: TGTGCCTACGCAAAGGACTTGTGGGACAGGGGTTATGGCTACACCTTC. Translated, it gives CAYAKDLWDRGYGYTF.

This clonotype was recorded a few times. The rearrangement links TRBV12-3 or TRBV12-4 to TRBJ1-5; D is unresolved. V lost 8 bases to trimming and J lost 2 bases, with 10 bases between them. The CDR3 extends over 13 amino acids. The chain's CDR3 is CASRLNGNQPQHF. CDR3 in DNA: TGTGCCAGCCGGTTGAATGGCAATCAGCCCCAGCATTTT.

This clonotype was observed a few times. The chain employs TRBV4-3 and TRBJ2-4, with TRBD1 matching over 7 bases. V lost 2 bases to trimming and J lost 7 bases; unmatched junction nucleotides: 11. Germline values: CDR1 LGHNA, CDR2 YSLEER. This CDR3 has 16 amino acids. As DNA, the CDR3 is TGCGCCAGCAGCCAATCACGGAACAGGGGTTGGAACATTCAGTACTTC. Protein: CASSQSRNRGWNIQYF.

Written as DNA, the CDR3 is TGCGCCAGCAGGCAGGGACTAGCGGGTCGAGATACGCAGTATTTT. It is translated as CASRQGLAGRDTQYF. The rearrangement uses TRBV5-1 and TRBJ2-3; 12 nucleotides agree with TRBD2. The CDR3 loop spans 15 amino acids. Germline CDR1 is SGHRS and CDR2 is YFSETQ. J was trimmed by 5 bases and V by 5 bases; bases with no gene match: 6.

This clonotype has only a few counts. The rearrangement uses TRBV7-9 and TRBJ2-5; 7 positions match TRBD1. Per the germline V gene, CDR1 is SEHNR and CDR2 is FQNEAQ (reference sequence). The length of the CDR3 is 17 residues. V lost 5 bases to trimming and J lost 1 base; unmatched junction nucleotides: 13. In DNA, the CDR3 is TGTGCCAGCAGCCCTCGGGACAGCGAATGGGGCCAAGAGACCCAGTACTTC. It specifies CASSPRDSEWGQETQYF.

This clonotype was found a few times. This chain uses TRBV4-2 with TRBJ2-3, with D tentatively TRBD2 (6 bases). The CDR3 runs 18 residues. Trimming removed 2 bases at V and 6 bases at J, with 24 bases between. CDR1 is LGHNA and CDR2 is YNFKEQ in the germline V gene. CDR3 in amino acids: CASSQKLRDFNWGDTQYF. CDR3 bases: TGTGCCAGCAGCCAAAAACTCCGGGACTTCAATTGGGGGGATACGCAGTATTTT.

At least ten counts were recorded for this clonotype. The rearrangement uses TRBV5-1 and TRBJ2-5; 11 bases are shared with TRBD2. Germline loops: CDR1 SGHRS, CDR2 YFSETQ. V gave up 0 bases and J gave up 0 bases; unmatched junction bases: 1. The CDR3 has 16 amino acids. In DNA, the CDR3 is TGCGCCAGCAGCTTGGGACTAGCGGGATACCAAGAGACCCAGTACTTC. Protein: CASSLGLAGYQETQYF.

The rearrangement uses TRBV6-2 or TRBV6-3 and TRBJ2-5, with TRBD2 matching 9 bases. This CDR3 is built from 17 residues. Losses at the gene ends were 2 bases for V and 1 base for J; bases not matched to a gene: 8. Germline V CDR1 and CDR2: MNHEY, SVGEGT. The CDR3 bases are TGTGCCAGCAGTTACGCTATTACTAGCGGGCGCCAAGAGACCCAGTACTTC. Its protein product is CASSYAITSGRQETQYF.

This clonotype has just a few counts. This chain connects TRBV6-1 to TRBJ2-1; 13 bases match TRBD2. The junction had 5 bases not matched to a gene; V was cut back by 4 bases and J by 5 bases. The CDR3 covers 16 residues. Germline V gene sequence: CDR1 MNHNS, CDR2 SASEGT. CDR3 in amino acids: CASSATGTSGNNEQFF. The CDR3 bases are TGTGCCAGCAGTGCAACCGGGACTAGCGGGAACAATGAGCAGTTCTTC.

The rearrangement links TRBV27 to TRBJ2-5, with D possibly being TRBD2 (5 bases). The length of the CDR3 is 14 residues. Per the germline V gene, CDR1 is MNHEY and CDR2 is SMNVEV (reference sequence). The V and J ends lost 6 bases and 4 bases respectively, with 15 bases between them. The CDR3 DNA reads TGTGCCAGCAGCCCCGGACTGATCAGAGAGACCCAGTACTTC. This encodes CASSPGLIRETQYF.

This clonotype was observed a handful of times. The chain joins TRBV5-1 to TRBJ2-1, with 9 bases matching TRBD1. Germline V lookup: CDR1 SGHRS, CDR2 YFSETQ. This CDR3 region has 15 residues. The J segment lost 8 bases and the V segment lost 0 bases, leaving 6 bases of the junction unmatched. The CDR3 DNA sequence: TGCGCCAGCAGCTTGGCGGGTACAGGGGGCGATGAGCAGTTCTTC. As protein: CASSLAGTGGDEQFF.

A few counts support this clonotype. J is TRBJ2-7 and V is TRBV7-2, with TRBD2 identical over 9 bases. From germline, CDR1 is SGHTA and CDR2 FQGNSA. Unmatched junction bases numbered 5, after V lost 5 bases and J lost 9 bases. The length of the CDR3 is 12 residues. The CDR3 sequence: CASSRLAGRQYV. The CDR3 DNA is TGTGCCAGCAGCCGGCTAGCGGGAAGGCAGTACGTC.

V usage is TRBV12-3 or TRBV12-4 and J usage is TRBJ2-5; D not resolved. This CDR3 is 13 amino acids long. V dropped 7 bases and J dropped 4 bases, with 13 bases sitting between them. The CDR3 DNA reads as TGTGCCAGCAACCGTCGGCCCCGAGAGACCCAGTACTTC. Its translation: CASNRRPRETQYF.

The V gene is TRBV20-1, the J gene TRBJ2-5; tentatively, D is TRBD1 or TRBD2 (5 bases each). Germline CDR1 reads DFQATT; CDR2 reads SNEGSKA (reference sequence). This CDR3 has 14 amino acids. Between the trimmed V and J ends, which lost 2 bases and 1 base, there was a span of 11 bases. The CDR3 DNA sequence: TGCAGTGCTAGAATCTGGGGGTCCCAAGAGACCCAGTACTTC. As protein: CSARIWGSQETQYF.

The CDR3 DNA reads as TGTGCCACCACCTGGGACAGGGTAACCGGGGAGCTGTTTTTT. Protein: CATTWDRVTGELFF. V is TRBV27 and J is TRBJ2-2; 9 bases map to TRBD1. The CDR3 contains 14 residues. The germline V gene has CDR1 MNHEY and CDR2 SMNVEV (reference sequence). Trimming removed 10 bases from V and 5 bases from J; junction bases left unmatched: 8.

This clonotype was seen many times. The gene calls are TRBV9 and TRBJ2-7; weak D call: TRBD1 (5 bases). There are 14 residues in the CDR3. CDR1 is SGDLS and CDR2 is YYNGEE in the germline V gene. Between the trimmed V and J ends, which lost 0 bases and 5 bases, there was a span of 12 bases. DNA of the CDR3: TGTGCCAGCAGCGTAGGGGCAAAAGGGGACGAGCAGTACTTC. It codes for CASSVGAKGDEQYF. Drawing the rest from reference TRBV9 and TRBJ2-7, the complete variable domain is DSGVTQTPKHLITATGQRVTLRCSPRSGDLSVYWYQQSLDQGLQFLIQYYNGEERAKGNILERFSAQQFPDLHSELNLSSLELGDSALYFCASSVGAKGDEQYFGPGTRLTVT.

The chain uses TRBV7-2 and TRBJ1-5; a weak D match, TRBD1 (6 bases). The CDR3 consists of 13 residues. CDR1 is SGHTA, CDR2 FQGNSA, per germline. Between the trimmed V and J ends, which lost 4 bases and 5 bases, there was a span of 9 bases. CDR3 sequence (DNA): TGTGCCAGCAGCTACAACAGGGATCAGCCCCAGCATTTT. It specifies CASSYNRDQPQHF.

The chain uses TRBV7-2 and TRBJ2-3, with D perhaps matching TRBD2 (5 bases). CDR1 and CDR2 from the germline V gene are SGHTA and FQGNSA. V was trimmed by 5 bases and J by 6 bases, leaving 15 bases between them. The CDR3 is 14 residues long. This CDR3 reads CASSPERSGDTQYF. CDR3 sequence (DNA): TGTGCCAGCAGCCCGGAGCGGAGTGGGGATACGCAGTATTTT. Looking up the rest from reference TRBV7-2 and TRBJ2-3 gives the full variable domain: GAGVSQSPSNKVTEKGKDVELRCDPISGHTALYWYRQSLGQGLEFLIYFQGNSAPDKSGLPSDRFSAERTGGSVSTLTIQRTQQEDSAVYLCASSPERSGDTQYFGPGTRLTVL.

This clonotype was seen a few times. The chain joins TRBV29-1 to TRBJ2-4, with 7 bases identical to TRBD2. The CDR3 sequence is 12 residues long. Germline V CDR1 and CDR2: SQVTM, ANQGSEA. J lost 6 bases, V lost 4 bases, and 3 bases had no gene match. As DNA, the CDR3 is TGCAGCGTTGGGGGGGGAGGAAACATTCAGTACTTC. As protein: CSVGGGGNIQYF.

This chain connects TRBV25-1 to TRBJ2-3; a weak D match, TRBD1 (5 bases). Germline loops: CDR1 MGHDK, CDR2 SYGVNS. The CDR3 is 16 residues long. V lost 2 bases, J lost 1 base, and 13 bases lay in between. CDR3 DNA: TGTGCCAGCAGTGAAGGACGCAGGGTCGGCACAGATACGCAGTATTTT. Translated, it gives CASSEGRRVGTDTQYF.

This clonotype was seen more than once but under ten times. The chain links TRBV11-3 to TRBJ2-4; 8 bases map to TRBD2. CDR1 is SGHNT, CDR2 YENEEA, per germline. The V and J ends lost 1 base and 0 bases, in that order; junction bases with no gene match: 8. The CDR3 extends over 18 amino acids. This CDR3 reads CASSLVAASGLAKNIQYF. CDR3 sequence (DNA): TGTGCCAGCAGCTTAGTGGCGGCTAGCGGGCTAGCCAAAAACATTCAGTACTTC. Using reference TRBV11-3 and TRBJ2-4 for the parts outside the CDR3, the full variable domain is EAGVVQSPRYKIIEKKQPVAFWCNPISGHNTLYWYLQNLGQGPELLIRYENEEAVDDSQLPKDRFSAERLKGVDSTLKIQPAELGDSAVYLCASSLVAASGLAKNIQYFGAGTRLSVL.

This clonotype was recorded a few times. This chain uses TRBV11-1 with TRBJ2-3; D remains ambiguous. The CDR3 extends over 15 amino acids. V shed 3 bases and J shed 2 bases, with 12 bases lying between them. Germline assignment: CDR1 SGHAT and CDR2 FQDESV (reference sequence). The CDR3 protein is CASSLEILVTDTQYF. The CDR3 DNA reads TGTGCCAGCAGCTTGGAGATTCTAGTCACAGATACGCAGTATTTT. The full variable domain, completed using reference TRBV11-1 and TRBJ2-3, is EAEVAQSPRYKITEKSQAVAFWCDPISGHATLYWYRQILGQGPELLVQFQDESVVDDSQLPKDRFSAERLKGVDSTLKIQPAELGDSAMYLCASSLEILVTDTQYFGPGTRLTVL.

This chain links TRBV27 with TRBJ1-6, with TRBD1 matching 7 bases. The CDR3 is 12 amino acids. The V segment lost 9 bases and the J segment 5 bases; nucleotides outside the gene matches: 1. Germline V gene sequence: CDR1 MNHEY, CDR2 SMNVEV (reference sequence). The CDR3 protein is CASTGDNSPLHF. In nucleotides, the CDR3 is TGTGCCAGTACAGGGGATAATTCACCCCTCCACTTT.

This clonotype turned up a few times. The V gene is TRBV10-3, the J gene TRBJ2-1; 13 bases align to TRBD2. Per the germline V gene, CDR1 is ENHRY and CDR2 is SYGVKD. The J segment lost 6 bases and the V segment lost 3 bases, leaving 2 bases of the junction unmatched. CDR3 length: 15 residues. This chain's CDR3 is CAISETSGRANEQFF. The CDR3 DNA reads TGTGCCATCAGTGAAACTAGCGGGAGGGCCAATGAGCAGTTCTTC.